This entry concerns a single TCR beta chain. Its antigen is unidentified. CDR1 SGDLS and CDR2 YYNGEE come from the germline V gene. V lost 4 bases and J 2 bases, leaving 14 bases between the germline ends. This CDR3 spans 15 amino acids. The data were taken from a study of cytomegalovirus exposure and HLA in healthy donors. The study's findings and limits: Reports state that TCR beta sequences accurately predicted most subjects' HLA-A and HLA-B alleles. The study labeled about 160 TCR beta chains cytomegalovirus-associated. It was assumed in the presence/absence analyses that sequencing depth was roughly uniform across donors.

Healthy individuals who donated bone marrow served as the donors. PCR was performed using 60 Vbeta and 13 Jbeta primers. This table comes from immunoSEQ multiplex PCR, and its TCRdb copy is limited to in-frame clones, with some not included. The sample lists about 120,000 clones, approximately 78% occurring once. Sequences were obtained from PBMCs. This rearrangement joins TRBV9 to TRBJ2-3; D may be TRBD1 (5 bases). The sequence came from a man aged 35 to 55 in good health and CMV-seronegative. This chain's CDR3 is CASSPRAPLTDTQYF. The DNA for the CDR3 is TGTGCCAGCAGCCCCAGGGCTCCTCTCACAGATACGCAGTATTTT.